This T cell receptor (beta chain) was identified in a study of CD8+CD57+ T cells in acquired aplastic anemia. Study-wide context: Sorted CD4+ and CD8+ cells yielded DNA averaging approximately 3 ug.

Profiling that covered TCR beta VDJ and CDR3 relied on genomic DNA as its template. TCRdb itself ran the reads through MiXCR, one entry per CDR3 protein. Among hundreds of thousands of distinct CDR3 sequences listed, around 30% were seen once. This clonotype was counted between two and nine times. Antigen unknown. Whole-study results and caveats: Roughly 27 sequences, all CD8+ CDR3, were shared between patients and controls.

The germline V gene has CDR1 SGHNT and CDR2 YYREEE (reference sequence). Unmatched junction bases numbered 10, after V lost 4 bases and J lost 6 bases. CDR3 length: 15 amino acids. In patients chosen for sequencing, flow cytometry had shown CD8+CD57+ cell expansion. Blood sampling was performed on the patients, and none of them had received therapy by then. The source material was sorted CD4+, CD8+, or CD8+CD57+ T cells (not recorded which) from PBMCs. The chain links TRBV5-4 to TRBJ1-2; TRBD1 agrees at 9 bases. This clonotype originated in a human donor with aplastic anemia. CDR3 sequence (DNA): TGTGCCAGCAGCGCGGGGGGGGACAGGGCGAATGGCTACACCTTC. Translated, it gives CASSAGGDRANGYTF.